This T cell receptor (beta chain) is drawn from a study of T cell repertoires in cytomegalovirus infection. At the level of the study: The authors used CMV epitopes that were HLA-C-restricted (recently identified) and HLA-B-restricted (well studied). An indication of both CMV infection and matching HLA type came from public TCR beta signatures. Study results and limitations: The response measured ex vivo was dominated by TCR beta clonotypes (HLA-C-restricted and CMV-specific). Pooled public TCR beta family frequency picked out CMV carriers with the relevant HLA.

This clonotype was recorded a few times. Its matching antigen is unknown. TCRdb re-called the reads through MiXCR, storing one row per CDR3 protein. The table shows some 800,000 distinct CDR3 sequences, with almost 30% occurring only once. The CDR3 runs 16 residues. V lost 6 bases, J lost 0 bases, and 17 bases lay in between. CDR1 MNHEY and CDR2 SMNVEV come from the germline V gene (reference sequence). V usage is TRBV27 and J usage is TRBJ1-2, with D unresolved. The clonotype comes from a human donor in good health (CMV status not recorded). Some clones in this sample may be carry-over from other donors' samples. Sequencing was performed on cultured CD8+ T cells from PBMCs, taken from culture after CMV antigen stimulation. The CDR3 protein is CASRPTRTAANYGYTF. As DNA, the CDR3 is TGTGCCAGCAGACCCACTCGGACGGCCGCTAACTATGGCTACACCTTC.